Listed below are T cell receptor beta chains from one sample, sequenced in a study of CD8 T cells in ankylosing spondylitis. TCRdb recomputed calls from the 5' RACE reads with MiXCR, one row per CDR3 protein. The data contain under 300,000 distinct CDR3 sequences, about 11% of them singletons. The sequenced sample consisted of blood, either unsorted or a sorted T cell fraction (not recorded which). Source of these receptors: a male donor with ankylosing spondylitis or in good health (not recorded which). Each CDR3 is given without its conserved first and last residue.

TRBV7-9 ASSLMGGPEEKLF
TRBV9 ASSPRGGGDIQY
TRBV5-1 ASSLTGGPYEQY
TRBV30 AWSPGTEAF
TRBV10-3 AISDWDQGPQQNIQY
TRBV12-3/TRBV12-4 ASSPPGNTIY
TRBV6-1 ASSEAQGGTDTQY
TRBV6-1 ASSEGGTTETQY
TRBV5-1 ASSRGLEKETQY
TRBV3-1 ASRKGTNEKLF
TRBV6-1 ASSEAGGRNQPQH
TRBV20-1 SARPGTGVTEAF
TRBV30 AWGGLNNQPQH
TRBV2 ASSEVKRQAH
TRBV7-2 ASSLRPFRDEQY
TRBV6-1 ASRSRGTDTQY
TRBV3-1 ASSHGEAGTYEQY
TRBV29-1 SVCPGRIGEQY
TRBV30 AWSGSPDQPQH
TRBV7-2 ASTRTGMKSEAF
TRBV20-1 SARWGGGVNTEAF
TRBV4-1 ASSQDGYINSPLH
TRBV4-1 ASSNDRGSYNEQF
TRBV7-2 ASSLILGGDEQF
TRBV4-2 ASSLRGRDGELF
TRBV29-1 SVEDQTSGQY
TRBV20-1 SAANFRQGAHGYT